Following are 20 T cell receptor beta chains from one sample sequenced in a study of identical twins. TCRdb used MiXCR to reprocess the 5' RACE reads, holding one entry per CDR3 protein. Of over 600,000 distinct CDR3 sequences listed, 20% to 25% are singletons. A further study also used this sample, focusing on T cells expressing NK-cell markers.

The specimen was PBMCs. The receptors stem from a woman between 18 and 29 years old in good health.

Worth noting for this clonotype: It may be a read error: a sequence one base away is much more abundant. Lacking the conserved final phenylalanine or tryptophan, this CDR3 likely reflects a read error. The genes are TRBV5-1 and TRBJ2-7; D possibly uses TRBD1 or TRBD2 (6 bases each). This CDR3 spans 14 amino acids. CDR1 and CDR2 from the germline V gene are SGHRS and YFSETQ. V was trimmed by 0 bases and J by 2 bases, leaving 9 bases between them. The CDR3 DNA sequence: TGCGCCAGCAGCTTGGAAGGGGGGCCCTACGAGCAGTACCTC. It translates to CASSLEGGPYEQYL.

This clonotype was seen more than once but under ten times. J is TRBJ2-5 and V is TRBV20-1; 10 positions match TRBD1. This CDR3 contains 15 residues. V shed 1 base, J shed 2 bases, and the junction held 4 bases outside the gene matches. The germline CDR1 and CDR2 sequences are DFQATT and SNEGSKA (reference sequence). DNA for the CDR3: TGCAGTGCTAGAGGGGGACAGGGGCTACAAGAGACCCAGTACTTC. This gives the protein CSARGGQGLQETQYF.

The gene calls are TRBV29-1 and TRBJ2-3, with D possibly matching TRBD1 (6 bases). The CDR3 covers 14 residues. Per the germline V gene, CDR1 is SQVTM and CDR2 is ANQGSEA. Deletions cut 4 bases from V and 3 bases from J, with 14 bases between. The CDR3 loop reads CSVAPQGRTDTQYF. In nucleotides, the CDR3 is TGCAGCGTTGCGCCCCAGGGGAGAACAGATACGCAGTATTTT.

In its sample, this clonotype was seen many times. The chain joins TRBV12-3 or TRBV12-4 to TRBJ2-7, with 7 bases fitting TRBD1. The CDR3 extends over 13 amino acids. Losses at the gene ends were 6 bases for V and 2 bases for J; bases not matched to a gene: 4. The CDR3 DNA follows: TGTGCCAGCAGACAGACAGGGACCTACGAGCAGTACTTC. Translated, it gives CASRQTGTYEQYF.

J is TRBJ1-2 and V is TRBV12-3 or TRBV12-4; tentatively, D is TRBD1 (5 bases). V shed 5 bases and J shed 7 bases, with 14 bases lying between them. The CDR3 runs 13 residues. DNA of the CDR3: TGTGCCAGCAGTCTGACAGTTGGAGGTGGCTACACCTTC. Translation gives CASSLTVGGGYTF.

This chain joins TRBV27 and TRBJ1-2; 7 positions agree with TRBD1. The CDR3 sequence is 14 residues long. The V gene's germline CDR1 is MNHEY and CDR2 SMNVEV (reference sequence). V gave up 6 bases and J gave up 4 bases; unmatched junction bases: 8. The CDR3 loop is CASRDRETSYGYTF. CDR3 nucleotide sequence: TGTGCCAGCAGAGACAGGGAGACATCCTATGGCTACACCTTC.

This clonotype was seen a few times. The chain has TRBV12-3 or TRBV12-4 and TRBJ2-2, with D possibly being TRBD1 (6 bases). The CDR3 is made up of 15 amino acids. V lost 3 bases to trimming and J lost 2 bases, with 10 bases between them. The chain's CDR3 is CASSFIQGNTGELFF. In DNA, the CDR3 is TGTGCCAGCAGTTTTATACAGGGAAACACCGGGGAGCTGTTTTTT.

This clonotype was seen ten or more times. The chain uses TRBV20-1 and TRBJ2-1; D is unclear. The V and J ends lost 3 bases and 5 bases respectively, with 17 bases between them. Looked up from germline, CDR1 is DFQATT and CDR2 is SNEGSKA (reference sequence). The length of the CDR3 is 15 residues. Written as DNA, the CDR3 is TGCAGTGCTAGGTCGCACCAAGATCCCGACAATGAGCAGTTCTTC. Protein sequence: CSARSHQDPDNEQFF.

J is TRBJ2-1 and V is TRBV6-4; 7 bases are shared with TRBD2. The junction had 7 bases not matched to a gene; V was cut back by 6 bases and J by 5 bases. The CDR3 runs to 14 residues. The V gene's germline CDR1 is MRHNA and CDR2 SNTAGT. CDR3 loop: CASSFTSADNEQFF. CDR3 nucleotide sequence: TGTGCCAGCAGCTTCACTAGCGCAGACAATGAGCAGTTCTTC.

The genes are TRBV6-5 and TRBJ2-5; 10 nucleotides align to TRBD1. This CDR3 region has 16 residues. In germline, CDR1 is MNHEY, CDR2 SVGAGI. V gave up 2 bases and J gave up 1 base; unmatched junction bases: 4. In nucleotides, the CDR3 is TGTGCCAGCAGTTACCGGGACAGGGGTTTCCAAGAGACCCAGTACTTC. Its translation is CASSYRDRGFQETQYF.

The rearrangement uses TRBV20-1 and TRBJ1-5; no definite D call. The CDR3 spans 15 residues. V was clipped by 3 bases and J by 2 bases, with 14 bases between them. Germline V CDR1 and CDR2: DFQATT, SNEGSKA (reference sequence). CDR3 sequence reads: CSASSGGSGNQPQHF. The CDR3 region has the DNA TGCAGTGCTAGTAGTGGCGGTAGTGGCAATCAGCCCCAGCATTTT.

This clonotype was counted at least ten times. The chain uses TRBV29-1 and TRBJ2-3; 7 nucleotides align to TRBD2. CDR3 length: 15 residues. Per germline, CDR1 SQVTM and CDR2 ANQGSEA. V shed 2 bases and J 5 bases; nucleotides not matched to a gene: 10. DNA for the CDR3: TGCAGCGTTGAAAGGACTAGTTTCGAGGTAGATACGCAGTATTTT. Translated: CSVERTSFEVDTQYF.

The rearrangement links TRBV6-1 to TRBJ2-1; TRBD2 matches at 12 bases. Germline V lookup: CDR1 MNHNS, CDR2 SASEGT. Germline trimming cut 6 bases from V and 7 bases from J; bases unmatched to any gene: 10. The CDR3 contains 16 residues. Written as DNA, the CDR3 is TGTGCCAGCAGGGACTTGACTAGCGGGAGTATGAATGAGCAGTTCTTC. It codes for CASRDLTSGSMNEQFF.

V and J are TRBV4-3 and TRBJ2-5; no firm D call. The CDR3 is made up of 13 amino acids. Germline V gives CDR1 LGHNA, CDR2 YSLEER. Trimming pared 3 bases from V and 5 bases from J, leaving 10 bases between. DNA for the CDR3: TGCGCCAGCAGCCACCGACTCGGGGAGACCCAGTACTTC. It is translated as CASSHRLGETQYF.

V and J are TRBV3-1 and TRBJ1-2, with D possibly being TRBD1 (5 bases). The germline gives CDR1 LGHDT, CDR2 YNNKEL (reference sequence). This CDR3 spans 17 amino acids. V was shortened by 2 bases and J by 4 bases, with 20 bases between the two germline ends. The CDR3 here is CASSQRDLGEFGYGYTF. CDR3 nucleotides: TGTGCCAGCAGCCAACGGGATTTAGGGGAGTTTGGCTATGGCTACACCTTC.

This clonotype was counted many times. The V gene is TRBV20-1, the J gene TRBJ2-6, with 7 bases aligning to TRBD2. Germline assignment: CDR1 DFQATT and CDR2 SNEGSKA (reference sequence). CDR3 size: 18 residues. V was pared by 5 bases and J by 2 bases, with 15 bases of the junction left unmatched. CDR3 residues: CSAERIGFGGTGANVLTF. As DNA, the CDR3 is TGCAGTGCTGAACGAATCGGATTCGGGGGGACTGGGGCCAACGTCCTGACTTTC.

V and J are TRBV20-1 and TRBJ2-3, with unresolved D. Trimming took 0 bases from V and 10 from J, leaving 8 bases between them. This CDR3 comprises 11 residues. Germline lookup yields CDR1 DFQATT and CDR2 SNEGSKA (reference sequence). The CDR3 DNA is TGCAGTGCTAGAGAGGGTCGTGCGCAGTATTTT. Its translation is CSAREGRAQYF.

This clonotype was counted between two and nine times. This rearrangement joins TRBV7-8 to TRBJ2-1; a possible D gene is TRBD1 (7 bases). V gave up 5 bases and J gave up 4 bases, with 15 bases separating them. The length of the CDR3 is 15 residues. Germline CDR1 reads SGHVS; CDR2 reads FQNEAQ. The CDR3 bases are TGTGCCAGCAGCCCCAGGGGGGACAGTTACAATGAGCAGTTCTTC. This translates into CASSPRGDSYNEQFF. The entire variable domain, with the rest obtained from reference TRBV7-8 and TRBJ2-1, is as follows: GAGVSQSPRYKVAKRGQDVALRCDPISGHVSLFWYQQALGQGPEFLTYFQNEAQLDKSGLPSDRFFAERPEGSVSTLKIQRTQQEDSAVYLCASSPRGDSYNEQFFGPGTRLTVL.

The V call is TRBV12-3 or TRBV12-4, the J call TRBJ2-3, with TRBD2 as a possible D gene (6 bases). V lost 1 base, J lost 6 bases, and 14 bases lay in between. The CDR3 covers 15 residues. DNA for the CDR3: TGTGCCAGCAGTTTAGGGGGGAGGTCGGCGGATACGCAGTATTTT. Translating it yields CASSLGGRSADTQYF.

This chain connects TRBV7-3 to TRBJ2-3; TRBD2 might be the D (6 bases). Germline V gives CDR1 SGHTA, CDR2 FQGTGA. The CDR3 is made up of 14 amino acids. With 1 base removed from V and 10 bases from J, the gap between germline ends came to 15 bases. CDR3 loop: CASSLMGGSTAQYF. CDR3 bases: TGTGCCAGCAGCTTAATGGGAGGAAGCACGGCGCAGTATTTT.